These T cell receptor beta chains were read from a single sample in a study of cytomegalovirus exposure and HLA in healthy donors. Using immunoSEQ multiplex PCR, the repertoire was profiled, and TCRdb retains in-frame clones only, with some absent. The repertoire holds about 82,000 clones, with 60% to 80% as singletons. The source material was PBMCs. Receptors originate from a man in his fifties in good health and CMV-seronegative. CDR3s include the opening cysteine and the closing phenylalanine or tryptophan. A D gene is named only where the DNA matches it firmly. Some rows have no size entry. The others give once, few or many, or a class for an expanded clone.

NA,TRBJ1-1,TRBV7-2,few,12,TGTGCCAGCGGTAGAATGAACACTGAAGCTTTCTTT,CASGRMNTEAFF
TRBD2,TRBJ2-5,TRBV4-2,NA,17,TGTGCCAGCAGCGCATATTCACTAGCGGGGGGTCAAGAGACCCAGTACTTC,CASSAYSLAGGQETQYF
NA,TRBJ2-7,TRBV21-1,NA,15,TGTGCCAGCAGCCGGACCTCCAGGGAAAGCAACGAGCAGTACTTC,CASSRTSRESNEQYF
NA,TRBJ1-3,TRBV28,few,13,TGTGCCAGCTCCGTTCCCTCTGGAAACACCATATATTTT,CASSVPSGNTIYF
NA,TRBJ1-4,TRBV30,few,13,TGTGCCTGGAGTGTATTGGAGCATGAAAAACTGTTTTTT,CAWSVLEHEKLFF
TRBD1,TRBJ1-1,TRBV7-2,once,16,TGTGCCAGCACTCAAAGGCGGGACAGGGGGGGCACTGAAGCTTTCTTT,CASTQRRDRGGTEAFF
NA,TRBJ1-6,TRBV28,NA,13,TGTGCCAGCAGTGATAGACCGGGTTCACCCCTCCACTTT,CASSDRPGSPLHF
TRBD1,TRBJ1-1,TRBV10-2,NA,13,TGCGCCAGCAGGAGAACAGGGGGAGATGAAGCTTTCTTT,CASRRTGGDEAFF
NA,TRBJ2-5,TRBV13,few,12,TGTGCCAGCAGCAGACAGCAAGAGACCCAGTACTTC,CASSRQQETQYF
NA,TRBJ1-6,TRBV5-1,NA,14,TGCGCCAGCAGCTTTGAGGTAGGATATTCACCCCTCCACTTT,CASSFEVGYSPLHF
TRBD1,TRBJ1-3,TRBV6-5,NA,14,TGTGCCAGCAGTTTGCGGGACAGTGGAAACACCATATATTTT,CASSLRDSGNTIYF
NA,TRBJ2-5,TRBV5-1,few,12,TGCGCCAGACAGGGATTACAAGAGACCCAGTACTTC,CARQGLQETQYF
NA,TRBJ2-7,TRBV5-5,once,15,TGTGCCAGCAGCCGTGGGGGGGCAAGAGCCTACGAGCAGTACTTC,CASSRGGARAYEQYF
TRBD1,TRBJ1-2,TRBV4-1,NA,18,TGCGCCAGCAGCCTGGGGGGGGACAGGGTCCAAACCAGCTATGGCTACACCTTC,CASSLGGDRVQTSYGYTF
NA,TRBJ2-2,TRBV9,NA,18,TGTGCCAGCAGCGTGGGCGAAGTTGGGAGGACCCTCACCGGGGAGCTGTTTTTT,CASSVGEVGRTLTGELFF
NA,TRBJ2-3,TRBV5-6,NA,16,TGTGCCAGCAGCTTGGCTCTCGGGACTAGCACAGATACGCAGTATTTT,CASSLALGTSTDTQYF
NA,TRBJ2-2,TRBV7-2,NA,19,TGTGCCAGCAGCTTTAAATTAGGACAACGAATATCGAACACCGGGGAGCTGTTTTTT,CASSFKLGQRISNTGELFF
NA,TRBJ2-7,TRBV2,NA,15,TGTGCCAGCAGTGAAGGCCCGGGGAGCTCCTACGAGCAGTACTTC,CASSEGPGSSYEQYF
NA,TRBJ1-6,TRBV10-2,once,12,TGCGCCAGCAGTCCAGGGGATTCACCCCTCCACTTT,CASSPGDSPLHF
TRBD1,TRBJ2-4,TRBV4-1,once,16,TGCGCCAGCAGCCCCGACAGGGTATTAGCCAAAAACATTCAGTACTTC,CASSPDRVLAKNIQYF
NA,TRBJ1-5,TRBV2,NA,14,TGTGCCAGCAGTGAAGGCCATACTAATCAGCCCCAGCATTTT,CASSEGHTNQPQHF
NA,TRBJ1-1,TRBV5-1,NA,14,TGCGCCAGCAACTCAGGACAGTTGAACACTGAAGCTTTCTTT,CASNSGQLNTEAFF
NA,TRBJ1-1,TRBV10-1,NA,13,TGCGCCAGCAGTGATCTCGGCAGGGCTGAAGCTTTCTTT,CASSDLGRAEAFF
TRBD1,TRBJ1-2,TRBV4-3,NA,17,TGCGCCAGCAGCCAAGGCCCCCGGGGACAGGGGTCATATGGCTACACCTTC,CASSQGPRGQGSYGYTF
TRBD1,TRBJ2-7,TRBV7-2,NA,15,TGTGCCAGCAGCCCCATCCGGGACAGGTCGTACGAGCAGTACTTC,CASSPIRDRSYEQYF
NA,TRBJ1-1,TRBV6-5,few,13,TGTGCCAGCAAGTACAGCATGAACACTGAAGCTTTCTTT,CASKYSMNTEAFF
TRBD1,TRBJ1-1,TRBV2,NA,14,TGTGCCAGCAGGGTAGGACAGGGGAGCACTGAAGCTTTCTTT,CASRVGQGSTEAFF
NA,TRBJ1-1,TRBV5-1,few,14,TGCGCCAGCAGCTTGTCAGGGTGGGATACTGAAGCTTTCTTT,CASSLSGWDTEAFF
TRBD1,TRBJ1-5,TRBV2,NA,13,TGTGCCAGCAATGGACAGGGCAATCAGCCCCAGCATTTT,CASNGQGNQPQHF
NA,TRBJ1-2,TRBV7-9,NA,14,TGTGCCAGCACCTTCGTTGAGGTTGGGGGGGGCTACACCTTC,CASTFVEVGGGYTF
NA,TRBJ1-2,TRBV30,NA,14,TGTGCCTGGAGTGTACGCGGGCAGGGGTATGGCTACACCTTC,CAWSVRGQGYGYTF
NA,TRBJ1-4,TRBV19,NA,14,TGTGCCAGTAGTATACAGGGCTTTAGTGAAAAACTGTTTTTT,CASSIQGFSEKLFF
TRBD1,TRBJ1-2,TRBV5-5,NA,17,TGTGCCAGCAGTCGGGCCCCCCGACAGGGGTTGAGGGAGGGCTACACCTTC,CASSRAPRQGLREGYTF
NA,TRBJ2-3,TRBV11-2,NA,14,TGTGCCAGCAGCCAGACTCTCCGCACAGATACGCAGTATTTT,CASSQTLRTDTQYF
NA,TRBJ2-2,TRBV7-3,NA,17,TGTGCCAGCAGCGCCCGAGGGGGGGGCAGGAACACCGGGGAGCTGTTTTTT,CASSARGGGRNTGELFF
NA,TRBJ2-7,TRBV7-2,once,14,TGTGCCAGCAGCGCTAACTCCGGGTGGTTGGAGCAGTACTTC,CASSANSGWLEQYF
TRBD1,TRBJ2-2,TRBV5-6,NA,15,TGTGCCAGCAGCTACCGTAGAGGGGGCGGCGAGGAGCTGTTTTTT,CASSYRRGGGEELFF
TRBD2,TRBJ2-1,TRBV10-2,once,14,TGCGCCAGTATTCTAGCGGGGGAATACAATGAGCAGTTCTTC,CASILAGEYNEQFF
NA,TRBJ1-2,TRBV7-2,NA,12,TGTGCCAGCAGCTTAGCCGCAGCGGGCTACACCTTC,CASSLAAAGYTF
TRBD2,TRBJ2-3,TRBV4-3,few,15,TGCGCCAGCAGCCAGGCAGCGGGGGGTACAGATACGCAGTATTTT,CASSQAAGGTDTQYF
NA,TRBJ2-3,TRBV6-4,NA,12,TGTGCCAGCAGTGACTCGAGAGATACGCAGTATTTT,CASSDSRDTQYF
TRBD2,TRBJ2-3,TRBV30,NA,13,TGTGCCTGGAGTACCGGGGGGGGAGATACGCAGTATTTT,CAWSTGGGDTQYF
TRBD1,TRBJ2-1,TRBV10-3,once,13,TGTGCCATCAGTGTGGACAGGGAAAATCTGCAGTTCTTC,CAISVDRENLQFF
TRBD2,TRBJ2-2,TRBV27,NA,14,TGTGCCAGCAGTAGAGTAGCGGGGGCCGGGGAGCTGTTTTTT,CASSRVAGAGELFF
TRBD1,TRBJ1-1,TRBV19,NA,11,TGTGCCAGCACTCTCGACAGGGTCGTTTTCTTT,CASTLDRVVFF
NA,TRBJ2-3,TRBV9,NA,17,TGTGCCAGCAGCGTAGCCAGGGCTGCGCCTAGCACAGATACGCAGTATTTT,CASSVARAAPSTDTQYF
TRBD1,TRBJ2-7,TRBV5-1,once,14,TGCGCCAGCGGGGCGGGACAGGGGGCCTACGAGCAGTACTTC,CASGAGQGAYEQYF
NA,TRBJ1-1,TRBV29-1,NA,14,TGCAGCGTTGTCCCCTCGACAGTTGCCACTGAAGCTTTCTTT,CSVVPSTVATEAFF
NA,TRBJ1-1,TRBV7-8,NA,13,TGTGCCAGCAGCCGGGTTGCCGGCACTGAAGCTTTCTTT,CASSRVAGTEAFF
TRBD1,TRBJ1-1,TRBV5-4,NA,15,TGTGCCAGCAGCTTACAGGGGAGGACGAACACTGAAGCTTTCTTT,CASSLQGRTNTEAFF
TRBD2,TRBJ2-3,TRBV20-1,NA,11,TGCAGTGTGCGGGCGGGGGGCACGCAGTATTTT,CSVRAGGTQYF
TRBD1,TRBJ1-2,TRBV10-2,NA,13,TGCGCCAGCATGGGACAGCTAGAAGATGGCTACACCTTC,CASMGQLEDGYTF
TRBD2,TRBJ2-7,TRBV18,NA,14,TGTGCCAGCTCCATTGGGGGGGACCGCCTCGAGCAGTACTTC,CASSIGGDRLEQYF
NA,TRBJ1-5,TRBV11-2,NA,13,TGTGCCAGCAGCTTATATAGCAATCAGCCCCAGCATTTT,CASSLYSNQPQHF
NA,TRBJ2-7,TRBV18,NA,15,TGTGCCAGCTCATTCGGACAGAAGAGCCCCTACGAGCAGTACTTC,CASSFGQKSPYEQYF
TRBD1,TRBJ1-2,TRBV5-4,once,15,TGTGCCAGCAGCGGCACAGGGGTCGCCAGCTATGGCTACACCTTC,CASSGTGVASYGYTF
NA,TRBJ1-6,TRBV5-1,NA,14,TGCGCCAGCAGCTTCGGGGGGGCTGGTTCACCCCTCCACTTT,CASSFGGAGSPLHF
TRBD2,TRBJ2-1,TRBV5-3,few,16,TGTGCCAGAAGCCAAAGTGAGCGGGGGGTTTACAATGAGCAGTTCTTC,CARSQSERGVYNEQFF
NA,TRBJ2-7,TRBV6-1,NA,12,TGTGCCAGCAGGCCTAGCTCCTACGAGCAGTACTTC,CASRPSSYEQYF
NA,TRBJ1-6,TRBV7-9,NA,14,TGTTCCAGCAGCCCACCAGTTCCCAATTCACCCCTCCACTTT,CSSSPPVPNSPLHF